This TCR beta chain was identified during a study of blood T cell repertoires in COVID-19 (dated by TCRdb to between 2020 and 2021). Regarding the research as a whole: Samples covering the acute and convalescent phases of COVID-19 were provided by collaborators in the United States, Italy and Spain. The prospective study material was composed of cDNA or gDNA derived from T cells, B-cell-depleted T cells, or PBMCs. The dataset comprised deeply sampled blood TCRbeta repertoires from subjects exposed to, actively infected with, or recovered from COVID-19. The samples were drawn from the first 160 participants of the ongoing ImmuneRACE study and from roughly 1,300 subjects provided by 6 global collaborators. Where available, HLA class I and class II types were taken from metadata supplied by the sample provider and were not determined by assay-based typing. Nearly every sample came with metadata listing a de-identified subject ID, COVID-19 status, age in years and sex. The repertoires were made available in a free public database intended to serve as a resource for research on the immune response to SARS-CoV-2. General study outcomes and caveats: How much clinical and demographic metadata was included differed by source and by participant, and the metadata was provided uncurated.

TCRbeta CDR3 regions were amplified from genomic DNA by means of the immunoSEQ Assay, a bias-controlled multiplex PCR. Per the original workflow: The number of nucleated cells in each sample was estimated from the amplification of reference gene primers within the assay. To quantify the absolute abundance of each unique TCRbeta CDR3 rearrangement, sequence reads were collapsed and filtered. For each sample, productive Simpson clonality was calculated by taking the square root of Simpson's diversity index across productive rearrangements. Drawn from immuneACCESS, this table holds only the in-frame rearrangements with V and J called that TCRdb kept. Clones are partly lost; checked studies trace under half to an unresolved V gene and leave the rest unexplained. That table is the source of V, J and clone size, and D and trimming were worked out from the DNA. Present in this sample are 200,000 to 250,000 clones, just under 85% of which were seen just once. Jointly, the top ten make up approximately 8% of the sample.

Taken from cysteine to phenylalanine, the CDR3 has 16 residues. Only CDR3 DNA is held: 48 bases, read in frame from base 1. The junction carries 14 bases between V and J, which are trimmed by 5 bases and 0 bases respectively. In the germline V gene, CDR1 corresponds to KGHSH and CDR2 to LQKENI. A note on this clone: Which antigen it targets is not known. No much larger clone is present one base from it, and per-base qualities are unavailable.

Each collaborating institution followed its own protocols to collect whole blood in K2EDTA tubes. Collaborator samples were shipped for TCRbeta analysis as frozen whole blood, isolated PBMCs, or DNA extracted from either sample type. Recombination joined TRBV18 with TRBJ2-1; TRBD1 is possibly the D segment (7 matching bases). Sequencing was performed on peripheral blood. The TCR comes from a woman aged 45-65 years with active or convalescent COVID-19. The CDR3 region has the sequence CASSESGGSSYNEQFF. The bases are TGTGCCAGCTCAGAGTCAGGGGGGAGCTCCTACAATGAGCAGTTCTTC.